The T cell receptor beta chain described here comes from a study of blood T cell repertoires in COVID-19. The overall study: The cDNA or gDNA used as material had been derived from T cells, B-cell-depleted T cells, or PBMCs.

Per the original data handling: The assay estimated nucleated cells by amplifying reference gene primers. Sequencing used immunoSEQ multiplex PCR; TCRdb keeps in-frame clones, though not all of them. That table furnishes V, J and clone size, whereas the DNA furnished D and trimming. The sample shows 40,000 to 60,000 clones, around 85% of them seen only once. Germline V gives CDR1 PRHDT, CDR2 FYEKMQ (reference sequence). The length of the CDR3 is 17 residues. V was clipped by 5 bases and J by 1 base; unmatched bases: 7. Source material: peripheral blood. This receptor was identified in a woman in her sixties or seventies with acute or convalescent COVID-19. The chain carries TRBV13 and TRBJ1-5; 11 bases are a match to TRBD1. The CDR3 region is CASSASGTGGSNQPQHF. CDR3 nucleotide sequence: TGTGCCAGCAGCGCCTCCGGGACAGGGGGGAGCAATCAGCCCCAGCATTTT.